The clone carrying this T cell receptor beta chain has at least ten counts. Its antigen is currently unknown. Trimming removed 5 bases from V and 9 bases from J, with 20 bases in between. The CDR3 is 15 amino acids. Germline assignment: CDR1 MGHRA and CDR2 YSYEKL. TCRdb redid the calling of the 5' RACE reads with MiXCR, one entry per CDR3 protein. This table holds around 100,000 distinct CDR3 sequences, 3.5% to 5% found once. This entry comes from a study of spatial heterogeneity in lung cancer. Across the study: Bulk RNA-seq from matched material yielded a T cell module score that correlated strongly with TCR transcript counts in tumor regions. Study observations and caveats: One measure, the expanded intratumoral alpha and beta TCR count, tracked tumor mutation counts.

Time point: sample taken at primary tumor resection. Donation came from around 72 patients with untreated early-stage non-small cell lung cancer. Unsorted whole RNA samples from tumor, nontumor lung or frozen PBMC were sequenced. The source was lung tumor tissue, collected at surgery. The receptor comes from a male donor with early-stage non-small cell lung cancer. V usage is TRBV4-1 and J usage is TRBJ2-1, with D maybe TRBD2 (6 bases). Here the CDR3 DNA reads TGCGCCAGCAGCAACCCGGGGCGGGGTGGAGGTGAGCAGTTCTTC. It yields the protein CASSNPGRGGGEQFF.